This T cell receptor (beta chain) was captured by sequencing in a study of T-cell memory formation after mild COVID-19. The CDR3 sequence is 15 residues long. The germline V gene encodes CDR1 MNHEY and CDR2 SVGEGT. With V trimmed by 7 bases and J by 0 bases, 4 bases remained unmatched. This clonotype was found a few times. TCRdb fed the 5' RACE reads into MiXCR, producing one record per CDR3 protein. The profile covers under 250,000 distinct CDR3 sequences, with around 30% appearing a single time and 11% taken by the ten largest. The chain links TRBV6-2 or TRBV6-3 to TRBJ2-7; 12 bases are a match to TRBD2. The sample was PBMCs or a T cell subset sorted from them (not recorded which). This clonotype was sampled from an adult woman who had mild COVID-19 (a few samples of this study predate the infection). Cell type and time point are not known. CDR3 nucleotide sequence: TGTGCCAGCACCCGGACTAGCGGGGTCTCCTACGAGCAGTACTTC. It yields the protein CASTRTSGVSYEQYF.